Below, 26 T cell receptor beta chains from the same sample are listed, as sequenced in a study of T cells in Graves' hyperthyroidism and ophthalmopathy. Regions amplified from RNA transcripts were the TCR beta CDR3 regions. The HTBI primer set drove a first-round RT-PCR of the TCR CDR3. Using its own MiXCR run on the multiplex PCR reads, TCRdb lists one record per CDR3 protein. The data hold around 200,000 distinct CDR3 sequences, with 17% observed a single time. Input material: blood. The receptors derive from a woman between 50 and 59 years old with Graves' hyperthyroidism.

This clonotype was counted at least ten times. The chain employs TRBV6-1 and TRBJ1-1; D call uncertain. The CDR3 is 13 residues long. Germline V gene data show CDR1 as MNHNS and CDR2 as SASEGT. The ends were cut back, 6 bases at V and 8 bases at J, with 16 bases in the middle. This chain's CDR3 is CASRAWDRPEAFF. DNA of the CDR3: TGTGCCAGCAGAGCGTGGGATAGGCCGGAAGCTTTCTTT.

The chain joins TRBV5-1 to TRBJ1-6; 9 nucleotides agree with TRBD1. Germline V CDR1 and CDR2: SGHRS, YFSETQ. The CDR3 is 14 amino acids. J was trimmed by 7 bases and V by 2 bases; bases with no gene match: 1. CDR3 in amino acids: CASSFGTGNSPLHF. CDR3 bases: TGCGCCAGCAGCTTCGGGACAGGGAATTCACCCCTCCACTTT.

The chain employs TRBV6-1 and TRBJ1-3, with D unclear. CDR1 is MNHNS and CDR2 is SASEGT in the germline V gene. The germline V and J ends were trimmed by 7 bases and 7 bases, with 14 bases remaining between them. The CDR3 length is 13 residues. The CDR3 region is CASTLNKGNTIYF. The CDR3 region has the DNA TGTGCCAGCACCCTTAACAAAGGCAACACCATATATTTT.

The sample holds many counts of this clonotype. The CDR3 DNA reads TGTGCCAGCAGCTCGGACAGGGGGCCAGGAAACACCATATATTTT. Translated: CASSSDRGPGNTIYF. This chain joins TRBV11-2 and TRBJ1-3; 11 nucleotides align to TRBD1. V trimming: 4 bases; J trimming: 4 bases; junction bases outside the gene matches: 3. Looked up from germline, CDR1 is SGHAT and CDR2 is FQNNGV. The CDR3 runs to 15 residues.

This clonotype was observed at least ten times. The chain links TRBV9 to TRBJ2-7; D is uncertain. This CDR3 contains 14 residues. The V and J ends lost 1 base and 4 bases respectively, with 12 bases between them. Looked up from germline, CDR1 is SGDLS and CDR2 is YYNGEE. This chain's CDR3 is CASSVTATPYEQYF. CDR3 nucleotides: TGTGCCAGCAGCGTAACAGCTACTCCTTACGAGCAGTACTTC.

This clonotype was observed a handful of times. The chain carries TRBV7-8 and TRBJ2-1; D is tentatively TRBD1 or TRBD2 (5 bases each). CDR3 length: 15 amino acids. Trimming took 0 bases from V and 2 from J, leaving 8 bases between them. Germline V gives CDR1 SGHVS, CDR2 FQNEAQ. The CDR3 here is CASSLAGDPYNEQFF. In nucleotides, the CDR3 is TGTGCCAGCAGCTTAGCGGGGGATCCCTACAATGAGCAGTTCTTC.

This clonotype showed up many times. This sequence joins TRBV6-2 or TRBV6-3 and TRBJ1-3; D call uncertain. Trimming pared 6 bases from V and 2 bases from J, leaving 8 bases between. There are 13 residues in the CDR3. Looked up from germline, CDR1 is MNHEY and CDR2 is SVGEGT. CDR3 coding DNA: TGTGCCAGCAGCTTCAGGCCTGGAAACACCATATATTTT. Amino acid sequence: CASSFRPGNTIYF.

This clonotype was seen a handful of times. The chain combines TRBV19 with TRBJ1-3; TRBD1 aligns across 8 bases. The CDR3 sequence is 16 residues long. V lost 2 bases to trimming and J lost 4 bases; unmatched junction nucleotides: 7. CDR1 is LNHDA, CDR2 SQIVND, per germline (reference sequence). The CDR3 region is CASSITRTGRGNTIYF. The CDR3 DNA reads as TGTGCCAGTAGTATAACTCGGACAGGGAGAGGAAACACCATATATTTT.

V is TRBV4-1 and J is TRBJ2-7, with no clear D. V was cut by 5 bases and J by 0 bases, with 11 bases left in between. Germline V gene data show CDR1 as MGHRA and CDR2 as YSYEKL. This CDR3 is built from 14 residues. CDR3 protein: CASSFRDGSYEQYF. CDR3 in DNA: TGCGCCAGCAGCTTTCGAGACGGCTCCTACGAGCAGTACTTC.

The chain links TRBV4-1 to TRBJ1-1; 9 nucleotides match TRBD1. Germline V gene sequence: CDR1 MGHRA, CDR2 YSYEKL. Trimming took 4 bases from V and 6 from J; bases not matched to a gene: 6. The CDR3 totals 14 residues. The CDR3 sequence is CASSLPDRGAEAFF. The DNA of the CDR3 is TGCGCCAGCAGCCTTCCGGACAGGGGTGCTGAAGCTTTCTTT.

The chain uses TRBV6-1 and TRBJ2-2, with 10 bases fitting TRBD2. V lost 5 bases and J lost 6; bases outside the gene matches: 9. The CDR3 covers 16 residues. CDR1 is MNHNS and CDR2 is SASEGT in the germline V gene. CDR3 in amino acids: CASSPRVAGGAGELFF. CDR3 DNA sequence: TGTGCCAGCAGTCCCCGGGTAGCGGGGGGAGCCGGGGAGCTGTTTTTT.

The sample holds many counts of this clonotype. The V gene is TRBV9, the J gene TRBJ2-1, with D unresolved. The germline V gene encodes CDR1 SGDLS and CDR2 YYNGEE. V was cut by 4 bases and J by 0 bases, with 8 bases left in between. The CDR3 contains 14 residues. The CDR3 loop reads CASSPVSSYNEQFF. CDR3 DNA sequence: TGTGCCAGCAGCCCCGTTAGCTCCTACAATGAGCAGTTCTTC.

Concerning this clonotype itself: A read error is possible here, since a much larger clone lies one base away. The chain joins TRBV6-2 or TRBV6-3 to TRBJ2-1; no definite D call. From germline, CDR1 is MNHEY and CDR2 SVGEGT. V dropped 6 bases and J dropped 7 bases, with 22 bases sitting between them. The CDR3 is 16 amino acids. The CDR3 bases are TGTGCCAGCAGGATGGAGCCCCGGGCCCCAAGGAATGAGCAGTTCTTC. This codes for CASRMEPRAPRNEQFF.

This clonotype came up many times. The chain is built from TRBV28 and TRBJ1-1, with D perhaps TRBD1 (5 bases). Trimming shortened V by 3 bases and J by 1 base, and 9 bases separated the two germline ends. Germline V gives CDR1 MDHEN, CDR2 SYDVKM. The CDR3 contains 14 residues. The CDR3: CASSFQGWNTEAFF. The CDR3 coding sequence is TGTGCCAGCAGTTTTCAGGGATGGAACACTGAAGCTTTCTTT.

This clonotype was detected many times. The gene calls are TRBV2 and TRBJ2-7; TRBD1 agrees at 9 bases. V gave up 6 bases and J gave up 2 bases; unmatched junction bases: 5. Per germline, CDR1 SNHLY and CDR2 FYNNEI. The CDR3 runs 14 residues. DNA for the CDR3: TGTGCCAGCAGGTGGGGACAGGGCACCTACGAGCAGTACTTC. Translated: CASRWGQGTYEQYF.

This clonotype occurred a few times. This chain joins TRBV4-1 and TRBJ1-1, with D unresolved. Trimming stripped 0 bases from V and 0 bases from J, with 2 bases between. The CDR3 has 13 amino acids. Germline CDR1 reads MGHRA; CDR2 reads YSYEKL. In DNA form, the CDR3 reads TGCGCCAGCAGCCAAGAGATGAACACTGAAGCTTTCTTT. Translation: CASSQEMNTEAFF.

V gene TRBV4-1 combines with J gene TRBJ1-1; D ambiguous. The V and J ends lost 0 bases and 3 bases respectively, with 8 bases between them. This CDR3 contains 14 residues. Germline V CDR1 and CDR2: MGHRA, YSYEKL. The CDR3 spells CASSQDWVDTEAFF. The CDR3 DNA reads as TGCGCCAGCAGCCAAGATTGGGTGGACACTGAAGCTTTCTTT.

This clonotype was seen ten or more times. The chain combines TRBV6-1 with TRBJ2-4, with TRBD1 as a possible D gene (6 bases). This CDR3 has 15 residues. Deletions cut 7 bases from V and 3 bases from J, with 16 bases between. Germline V lookup: CDR1 MNHNS, CDR2 SASEGT. CDR3 nucleotide sequence: TGTGCCAGCACCGAAACTTACAGGGTCAAAAACATTCAGTACTTC. It encodes CASTETYRVKNIQYF.

In this sample, this clonotype turned up many times. The chain uses TRBV11-3 and TRBJ2-3; D gene uncertain. The V gene's germline CDR1 is SGHNT and CDR2 YENEEA. V was shortened by 4 bases and J by 6 bases, with 5 bases between the two germline ends. CDR3 length: 11 residues. The CDR3 nucleotides are TGTGCCAGCAGCTCCGCCGATACGCAGTATTTT. Translating it yields CASSSADTQYF.

This clonotype was recorded at least ten times. The genes are TRBV6-2 or TRBV6-3 and TRBJ1-1; D gene unclear. Looked up from germline, CDR1 is MNHEY and CDR2 is SVGEGT. Between the trimmed V and J ends, which lost 8 bases and 3 bases, there was a span of 10 bases. The CDR3 loop spans 12 amino acids. Here the CDR3 reads CASRRWDTEAFF. For the CDR3, the DNA is TGTGCCAGCCGACGATGGGACACTGAAGCTTTCTTT.

This clonotype showed up many times. The chain has TRBV4-2 and TRBJ2-7; D call uncertain. The ends were cut back, 1 base at V and 4 bases at J, with 8 bases in the middle. This CDR3 spans 13 amino acids. Germline V gene lookup returns CDR1 LGHNA and CDR2 YNFKEQ. The CDR3 coding sequence is TGTGCCAGCAGCCAAGGCCCCAGATACGAGCAGTACTTC. Its protein product is CASSQGPRYEQYF.

This clonotype appeared many times. V gene TRBV24-1 combines with J gene TRBJ2-3; 11 bases map to TRBD1. Looked up from germline, CDR1 is KGHDR and CDR2 is SFDVKD. This CDR3 spans 14 amino acids. V lost 5 bases, J lost 5 bases, and 2 bases stayed unmatched. The CDR3 coding sequence is TGTGCCACCAGTGGGACAGGGGGCCAAGATACGCAGTATTTT. Amino acid sequence: CATSGTGGQDTQYF.

This sequence joins TRBV5-1 and TRBJ2-1; the match to TRBD2 covers 10 bases. CDR1 is SGHRS, CDR2 YFSETQ, per germline. This CDR3 is built from 17 residues. The trim removed 1 base at V and 6 bases at J, leaving 10 bases unmatched. The DNA for the CDR3 is TGCGCCAGCAGCTTGACTAGCGGGGTCCCGCTCCTCAATGAGCAGTTCTTC. This codes for CASSLTSGVPLLNEQFF.

This clonotype was counted at least ten times. J is TRBJ2-7 and V is TRBV4-2; a weak D match, TRBD1 (5 bases). V lost 3 bases and J 0 bases, leaving 9 bases between the germline ends. CDR1 and CDR2 (germline): LGHNA, YNFKEQ. The CDR3 contains 14 residues. DNA for the CDR3: TGTGCCAGCAGCCAGGACACCCGCTCCTACGAGCAGTACTTC. Its protein product is CASSQDTRSYEQYF.

At least ten counts were recorded for this clonotype. This chain uses TRBV20-1 with TRBJ1-2; the match to TRBD1 covers 9 bases. This CDR3 contains 14 residues. J lost 2 bases, V lost 6 bases, and 7 bases had no gene match. The germline V gene has CDR1 DFQATT and CDR2 SNEGSKA (reference sequence). CDR3: CSARRDRENYGYTF. CDR3 in DNA: TGCAGTGCACGCCGGGACAGGGAAAACTATGGCTACACCTTC.

This clonotype was counted only a few times. The CDR3 DNA reads TGTGCCAGTAGTATGTCGGTAAAAGGGTATGGCTACACCTTC. It yields the protein CASSMSVKGYGYTF. This chain connects TRBV19 to TRBJ1-2; D remains ambiguous. CDR1 and CDR2 from the germline V gene are LNHDA and SQIVND (reference sequence). V was pared by 3 bases and J by 5 bases, with 13 bases between. The CDR3 extends over 14 amino acids.